This TCR beta chain was identified during a study of human T cells and chemical hapten exposure. Study-wide results and caveats: DPC sensitization produced no change in TCRs with frequency above 1 in 1000. Because all patients had alopecia, their immune responses might differ from healthy ones.

Time point of the sample: patch test 1, 2 weeks after DPC sensitization. Treatment: therapeutic diphenylcyclopropenone sensitization with weekly scalp DPC. Patches went on only after blood had been drawn each time. The template was total RNA from unfractionated whole blood. Trimming removed 3 bases from V and 6 bases from J; junction bases left unmatched: 4. From germline, CDR1 is SGHTA and CDR2 FQGTGA. The CDR3 length is 13 residues. This clonotype has ten or more counts. Its antigen is unidentified. One entry per CDR3 protein, called by TCRdb with MiXCR from the RACE reads. The profile covers 75,000 to 100,000 distinct CDR3 sequences, with around 12% appearing a single time and approximately 2% taken by the ten largest.

The sequence was collected from a woman aged 35 to 49 with alopecia areata. Some clones in this sample may be carry-over from other donors' samples. The chain employs TRBV7-3 and TRBJ2-7; TRBD2 matches at 8 bases. Source: whole blood, taken in connection with sensitization to the hapten diphenylcyclopropenone (DPC). For the CDR3, the DNA is TGTGCCAGCAGCTTCGGGACTAGGGTCGAGCAGTACTTC. Translated: CASSFGTRVEQYF.